These 14 T cell receptor beta chains originate from one sample sequenced in a study of beta chain features in type 1 diabetes. Overall study results and limits: Type 1 diabetes patients had moderately but significantly shorter TCRB CDR3s in all four CD4+ subsets.

Which antigens these TCRs recognize remains unknown. The sequenced template was cDNA made from the entire isolated RNA. Generated by immunoSEQ multiplex PCR, the TCRdb table keeps only in-frame clones and is missing some. The sample lists over 150,000 clones, around 8% occurring once. Sequenced sample: central memory CD4+ T cells from blood. The receptors shown here come from a woman aged 40 to 50 with type 1 diabetes.

This clone has more than one count but fewer than ten. CDR3 region: CASSPTTRDPDTQYF. CDR3 nucleotides: TGTGCCAGCAGTCCAACGACCCGGGATCCCGATACGCAGTATTTT. The gene calls are TRBV2 and TRBJ2-3, with D possibly TRBD2 on 5 matching bases. The V gene lost 5 bases and the J gene lost 6 bases, with 18 bases spanning the gap. Per germline, CDR1 SNHLY and CDR2 FYNNEI. CDR3 length: 15 amino acids.

V and J are TRBV4-2 and TRBJ2-7, with TRBD1 matching 8 bases. The CDR3 has 15 amino acids. The junction had 3 bases not matched to a gene; V was cut back by 0 bases and J by 2 bases. Per the germline V gene, CDR1 is LGHNA and CDR2 is YNFKEQ. The chain's CDR3 is CASSQDGTGAYEQYF. Here the CDR3 DNA reads TGTGCCAGCAGCCAAGATGGGACAGGAGCCTACGAGCAGTACTTC.

This clone was found a few times. This chain links TRBV30 with TRBJ1-2; tentatively, D is TRBD1 (5 bases). V lost 2 bases and J 14 bases, leaving 15 bases between the germline ends. Germline values: CDR1 GTSNPN, CDR2 SVGIG (reference sequence). This CDR3 contains 11 residues. This chain's CDR3 is CAWSLPSGRTF. The CDR3 DNA follows: TGTGCCTGGAGTCTCCCGTCAGGGAGGACCTTC.

The rearrangement joins TRBV19 to TRBJ2-5; 8 positions agree with TRBD2. V was pared by 2 bases and J by 3 bases, with 5 bases of the junction left unmatched. Germline values: CDR1 LNHDA, CDR2 SQIVND (reference sequence). This CDR3 is 15 amino acids long. The CDR3 here is CASSIKRGYKETQYF. CDR3 nucleotides: TGTGCCAGTAGTATAAAGCGGGGGTATAAAGAGACCCAGTACTTC.

This clone was observed a handful of times. The chain links TRBV7-2 to TRBJ2-1; 8 positions agree with TRBD1. The CDR3 covers 13 residues. Germline V gene sequence: CDR1 SGHTA, CDR2 FQGNSA. V gave up 2 bases and J gave up 6 bases; unmatched junction bases: 0. Here the CDR3 DNA reads TGTGCCAGCAGCTTAACAGGGGGCAATGAGCAGTTCTTC. It yields the protein CASSLTGGNEQFF.

J is TRBJ1-5 and V is TRBV6-5; no firm D call. The CDR3 runs to 13 residues. The germline V gene has CDR1 MNHEY and CDR2 SVGAGI. The V end lost 0 bases, the J end lost 11 bases, and 11 bases lay between the germline ends. CDR3 protein: CASSYSAGRTQHF. CDR3 DNA sequence: TGTGCCAGCAGTTACTCGGCCGGGAGGACCCAGCATTTT.

This clone occurred a few times. The genes are TRBV7-8 and TRBJ2-1; TRBD2 aligns across 8 bases. Germline CDR1 reads SGHVS; CDR2 reads FQNEAQ. This CDR3 comprises 14 residues. J was trimmed by 9 bases and V by 4 bases; bases with no gene match: 8. The CDR3, as DNA: TGTGCCAGCAGCTCCGTGGCCCTAGCGGGTGAGCAGTTCTTC. This translates into CASSSVALAGEQFF.

The V and J genes are TRBV6-5 and TRBJ2-5, with 7 bases fitting TRBD1. Per the germline V gene, CDR1 is MNHEY and CDR2 is SVGAGI. CDR3 length: 15 residues. Trimming took 6 bases from V and 5 from J; bases not matched to a gene: 12. The CDR3 DNA is TGTGCCAGCAGCCGCGCAACGACAGGGTCGGAGACCCAGTACTTC. Translated: CASSRATTGSETQYF.

This clone was seen a handful of times. The rearrangement uses TRBV6-5 and TRBJ2-1; tentative D call: TRBD2 (6 bases). V lost 6 bases to trimming and J lost 7 bases, with 19 bases between them. The germline gives CDR1 MNHEY, CDR2 SVGAGI. This CDR3 is built from 15 residues. CDR3 sequence: CASRYSGLAANEQFF. In DNA, the CDR3 is TGTGCCAGCAGGTACAGCGGTTTAGCGGCAAATGAGCAGTTCTTC.

This clone showed up just a few times. The DNA for the CDR3 is TGTGCCAGCAGCTCGGCACAGGGCGGCGGGGAGACCCAGTACTTC. Translating gives CASSSAQGGGETQYF. The rearrangement joins TRBV7-9 to TRBJ2-5; D might be TRBD1 (6 bases). CDR1 and CDR2 from the germline V gene are SEHNR and FQNEAQ (reference sequence). The CDR3 consists of 15 residues. V was trimmed by 4 bases and J by 5 bases, leaving 17 bases between them.

This clone has a handful of counts. The chain couples TRBV2 to TRBJ2-3, with 11 bases that match TRBD2. CDR3 length: 19 amino acids. CDR1 is SNHLY and CDR2 is FYNNEI in the germline V gene. J was trimmed by 0 bases and V by 6 bases; bases with no gene match: 14. The CDR3 DNA sequence: TGTGCCAGCAGCGAAACTAGCGGGAGAACGGTGGGCAGCACAGATACGCAGTATTTT. It translates to CASSETSGRTVGSTDTQYF.

The chain couples TRBV28 to TRBJ1-1; no clear D. V was cut by 2 bases and J by 8 bases, with 9 bases left in between. Germline V gene sequence: CDR1 MDHEN, CDR2 SYDVKM. This CDR3 comprises 12 residues. Here the CDR3 reads CASSLGPGEAFF. The CDR3 coding sequence is TGTGCCAGCAGTTTAGGGCCGGGAGAAGCTTTCTTT. The full variable domain, rest sourced from reference TRBV28 and TRBJ1-1, is DVKVTQSSRYLVKRTGEKVFLECVQDMDHENMFWYRQDPGLGLRLIYFSYDVKMKEKGDIPEGYSVSREKKERFSLILESASTNQTSMYLCASSLGPGEAFFGQGTRLTVV.

The chain recombines TRBV9 with TRBJ1-2, with D hard to call. Trimming stripped 3 bases from V and 1 base from J, with 13 bases between. Germline-derived CDR1 and CDR2 are SGDLS and YYNGEE. The CDR3 runs 15 residues. The CDR3 nucleotides read TGTGCCAGCAGCGCGGCCCCGCCGGGTAACTATGGCTACACCTTC. It codes for CASSAAPPGNYGYTF.

This clone showed up just a few times. The chain joins TRBV29-1 to TRBJ1-2; 7 bases map to TRBD1. Trimming took 4 bases from V and 4 from J; bases not matched to a gene: 6. The V gene's germline CDR1 is SQVTM and CDR2 ANQGSEA. This CDR3 contains 13 residues. CDR3 bases: TGCAGCGTTGCCGAGGGGGCGCGCTATGGCTACACCTTC. Its translation is CSVAEGARYGYTF.